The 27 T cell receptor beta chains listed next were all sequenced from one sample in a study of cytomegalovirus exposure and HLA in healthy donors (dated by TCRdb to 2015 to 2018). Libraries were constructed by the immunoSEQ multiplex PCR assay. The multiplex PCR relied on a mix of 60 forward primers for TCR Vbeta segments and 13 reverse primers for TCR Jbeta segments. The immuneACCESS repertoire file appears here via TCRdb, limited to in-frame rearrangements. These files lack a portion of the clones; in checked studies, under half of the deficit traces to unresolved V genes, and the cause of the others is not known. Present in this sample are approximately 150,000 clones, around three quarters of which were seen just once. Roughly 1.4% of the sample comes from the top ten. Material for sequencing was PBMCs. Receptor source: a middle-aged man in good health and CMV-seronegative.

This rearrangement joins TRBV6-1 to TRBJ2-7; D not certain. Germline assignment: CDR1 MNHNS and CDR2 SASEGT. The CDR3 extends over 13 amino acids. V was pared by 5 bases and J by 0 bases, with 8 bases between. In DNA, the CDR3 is TGTGCCAGCAGTCATCCAGGCTCCTACGAGCAGTACGTC. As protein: CASSHPGSYEQYV.

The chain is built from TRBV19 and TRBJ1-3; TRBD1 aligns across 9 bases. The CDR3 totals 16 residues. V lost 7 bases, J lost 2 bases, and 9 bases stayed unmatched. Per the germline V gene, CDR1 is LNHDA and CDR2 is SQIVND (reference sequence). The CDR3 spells CASTLFTGGPGNTIYF. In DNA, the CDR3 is TGTGCCAGTACCCTTTTCACAGGGGGCCCTGGAAACACCATATATTTT.

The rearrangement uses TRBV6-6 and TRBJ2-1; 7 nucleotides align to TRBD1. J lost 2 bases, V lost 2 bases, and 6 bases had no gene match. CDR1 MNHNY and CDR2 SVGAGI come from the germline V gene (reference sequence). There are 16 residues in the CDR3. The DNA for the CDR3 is TGTGCCAGCAGTTACGCCGCCGGGACAGCCTACAATGAGCAGTTCTTC. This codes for CASSYAAGTAYNEQFF.

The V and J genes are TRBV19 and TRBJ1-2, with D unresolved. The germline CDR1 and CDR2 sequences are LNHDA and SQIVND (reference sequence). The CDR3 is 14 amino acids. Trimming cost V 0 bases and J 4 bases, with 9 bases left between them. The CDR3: CASSIDRSSYGYTF. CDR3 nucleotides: TGTGCCAGTAGTATAGATCGTTCTTCCTATGGCTACACCTTC. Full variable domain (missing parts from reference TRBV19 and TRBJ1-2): DGGITQSPKYLFRKEGQNVTLSCEQNLNHDAMYWYRQDPGQGLRLIYYSQIVNDFQKGDIAEGYSVSREKKESFPLTVTSAQKNPTAFYLCASSIDRSSYGYTFGSGTRLTVV.

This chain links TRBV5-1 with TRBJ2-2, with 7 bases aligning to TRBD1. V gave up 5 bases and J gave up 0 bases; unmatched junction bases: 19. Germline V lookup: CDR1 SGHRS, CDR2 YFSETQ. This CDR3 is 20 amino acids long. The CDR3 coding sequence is TGCGCCAGCAGAGGAGAGGGGGCAGGGACCCGACATTCGAACACCGGGGAGCTGTTTTTT. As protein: CASRGEGAGTRHSNTGELFF.

The CDR3 DNA is TGTGCCAGCAGTTTAGGGGGCTTCACTGAAGCTTTCTTT. Its protein is CASSLGGFTEAFF. The chain is built from TRBV27 and TRBJ1-1, with D maybe TRBD1 (6 bases). The germline V gene has CDR1 MNHEY and CDR2 SMNVEV (reference sequence). The CDR3 extends over 13 amino acids. V gave up 2 bases and J gave up 4 bases, with 8 bases separating them.

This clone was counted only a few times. The CDR3 bases are TGCGCCAGCAGTCGGCAGCGGGAGACGGGAGAGACCCAGTACTTC. Encoded protein: CASSRQRETGETQYF. The chain uses TRBV5-1 and TRBJ2-5, with 8 bases matching TRBD2. Looked up from germline, CDR1 is SGHRS and CDR2 is YFSETQ. There are 15 residues in the CDR3. With 5 bases clipped from V and 4 bases from J, the junction kept 10 bases outside the gene matches.

Here the CDR3 DNA reads TGTGCCAGCAGTCCCGGACTAGCGGGAACAGATACGCAGTATTTT. It yields the protein CASSPGLAGTDTQYF. The chain couples TRBV11-1 to TRBJ2-3; 12 bases are a match to TRBD2. Looked up from germline, CDR1 is SGHAT and CDR2 is FQDESV (reference sequence). The J segment lost 3 bases and the V segment lost 6 bases, leaving 4 bases of the junction unmatched. There are 15 residues in the CDR3.

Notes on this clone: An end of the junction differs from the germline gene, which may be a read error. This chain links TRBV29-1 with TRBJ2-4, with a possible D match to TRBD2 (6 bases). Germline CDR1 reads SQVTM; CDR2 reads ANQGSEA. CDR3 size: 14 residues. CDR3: CSVASGVAKNSQYF. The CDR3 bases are TGCAGCGTTGCGTCGGGGGTAGCCAAAAACAGTCAGTACTTC.

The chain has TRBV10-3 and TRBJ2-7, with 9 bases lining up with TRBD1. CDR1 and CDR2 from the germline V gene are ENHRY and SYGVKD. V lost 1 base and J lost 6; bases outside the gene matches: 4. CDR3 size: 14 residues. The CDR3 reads CAISEWTGVGEQYF. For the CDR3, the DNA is TGTGCCATCAGTGAGTGGACAGGGGTAGGCGAGCAGTACTTC.

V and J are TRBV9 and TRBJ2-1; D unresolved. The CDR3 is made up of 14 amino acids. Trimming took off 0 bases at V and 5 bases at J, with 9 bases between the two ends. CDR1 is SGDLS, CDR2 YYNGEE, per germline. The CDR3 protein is CASSVVPGHNEQFF. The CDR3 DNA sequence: TGTGCCAGCAGCGTAGTTCCAGGCCACAATGAGCAGTTCTTC.

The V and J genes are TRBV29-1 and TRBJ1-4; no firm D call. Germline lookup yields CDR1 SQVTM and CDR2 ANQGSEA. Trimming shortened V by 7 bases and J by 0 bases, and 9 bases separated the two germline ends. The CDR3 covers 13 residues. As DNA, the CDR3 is TGCAGCGGTCTAGTTGCAACTAATGAAAAACTGTTTTTT. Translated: CSGLVATNEKLFF. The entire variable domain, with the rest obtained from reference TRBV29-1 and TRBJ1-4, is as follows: SAVISQKPSRDICQRGTSLTIQCQVDSQVTMMFWYRQQPGQSLTLIATANQGSEATYESGFVIDKFPISRPNLTFSTLTVSNMSPEDSSIYLCSGLVATNEKLFFGSGTQLSVL.

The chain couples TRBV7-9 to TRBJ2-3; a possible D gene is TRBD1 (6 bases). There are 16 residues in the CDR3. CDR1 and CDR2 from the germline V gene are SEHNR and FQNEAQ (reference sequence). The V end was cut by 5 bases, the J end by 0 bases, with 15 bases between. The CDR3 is CASSTGQFSSTDTQYF. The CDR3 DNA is TGTGCCAGCAGCACGGGACAATTTTCTAGCACAGATACGCAGTATTTT.

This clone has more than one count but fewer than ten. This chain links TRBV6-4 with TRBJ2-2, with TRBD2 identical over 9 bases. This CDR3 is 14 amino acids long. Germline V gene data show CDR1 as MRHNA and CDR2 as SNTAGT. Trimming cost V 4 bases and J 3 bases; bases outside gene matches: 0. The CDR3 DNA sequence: TGTGCCAGCAGTGGACTAGCGGACACCGGGGAGCTGTTTTTT. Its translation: CASSGLADTGELFF.

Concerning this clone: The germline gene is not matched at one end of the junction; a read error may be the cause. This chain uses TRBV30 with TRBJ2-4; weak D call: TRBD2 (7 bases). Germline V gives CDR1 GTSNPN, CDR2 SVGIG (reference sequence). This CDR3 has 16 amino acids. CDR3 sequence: CAWSRGGNLAKNSQYF. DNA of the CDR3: TGTGCCTGGAGTAGGGGGGGCAACTTAGCCAAAAACAGTCAGTACTTC.

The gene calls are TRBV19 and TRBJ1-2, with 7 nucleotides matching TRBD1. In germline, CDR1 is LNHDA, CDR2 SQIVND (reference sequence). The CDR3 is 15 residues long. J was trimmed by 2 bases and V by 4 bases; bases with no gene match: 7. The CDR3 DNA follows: TGTGCCAGTAGTAACCAACTGACAGGGAACTATGGCTACACCTTC. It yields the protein CASSNQLTGNYGYTF.

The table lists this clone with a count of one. The CDR3 sequence: CTSSQVRRGPSTDTQYF. The CDR3 region has the DNA TGCACCAGCAGCCAAGTCCGACGCGGGCCTTCCACAGATACGCAGTATTTT. The V and J genes are TRBV1 and TRBJ2-3; TRBD2, the table's D call, lacks a check against the DNA. TRBV1 is an annotated pseudogene. CDR3 length equals 17 residues.

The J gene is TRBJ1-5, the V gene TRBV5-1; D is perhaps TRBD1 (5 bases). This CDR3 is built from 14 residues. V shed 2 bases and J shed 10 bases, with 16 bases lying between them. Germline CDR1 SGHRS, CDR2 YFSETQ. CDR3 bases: TGCGCCAGCAGCTTAGAAGGGCCTAGGGGTCCCCAGCATTTT. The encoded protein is CASSLEGPRGPQHF.

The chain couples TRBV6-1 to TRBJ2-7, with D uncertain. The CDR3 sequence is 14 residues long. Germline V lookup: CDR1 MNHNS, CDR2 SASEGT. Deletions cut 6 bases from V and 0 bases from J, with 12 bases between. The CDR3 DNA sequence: TGTGCCAGCAGGGAGACTCCTAGCTCCTACGAGCAGTACTTC. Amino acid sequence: CASRETPSSYEQYF.

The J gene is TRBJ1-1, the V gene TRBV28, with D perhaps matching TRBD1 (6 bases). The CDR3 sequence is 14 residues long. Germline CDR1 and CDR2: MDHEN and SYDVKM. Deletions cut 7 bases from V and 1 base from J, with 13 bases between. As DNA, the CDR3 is TGTGCCAGCACAGAGGACAGTGGGAACACTGAAGCTTTCTTT. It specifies CASTEDSGNTEAFF.

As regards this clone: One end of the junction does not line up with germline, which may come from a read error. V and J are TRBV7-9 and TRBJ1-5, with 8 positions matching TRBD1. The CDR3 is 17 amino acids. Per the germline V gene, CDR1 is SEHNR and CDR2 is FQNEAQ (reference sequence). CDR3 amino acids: CSSSLGPGGDLNQPQHF. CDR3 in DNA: TGTTCCAGCAGCTTAGGGCCAGGGGGCGATCTCAACCAGCCCCAGCATTTT.

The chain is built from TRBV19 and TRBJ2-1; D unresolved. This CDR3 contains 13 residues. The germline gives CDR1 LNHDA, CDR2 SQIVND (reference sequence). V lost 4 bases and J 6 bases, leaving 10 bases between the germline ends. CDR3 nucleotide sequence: TGTGCCAGTAGTAGAGGATTGGGCAATGAGCAGTTCTTC. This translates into CASSRGLGNEQFF.

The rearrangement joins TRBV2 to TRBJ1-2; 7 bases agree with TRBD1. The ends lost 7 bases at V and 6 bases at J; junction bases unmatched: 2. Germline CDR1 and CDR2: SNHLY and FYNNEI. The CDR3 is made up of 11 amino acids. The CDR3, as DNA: TGTGCCAGCATCGACAGGGATGGCTACACCTTC. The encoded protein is CASIDRDGYTF.

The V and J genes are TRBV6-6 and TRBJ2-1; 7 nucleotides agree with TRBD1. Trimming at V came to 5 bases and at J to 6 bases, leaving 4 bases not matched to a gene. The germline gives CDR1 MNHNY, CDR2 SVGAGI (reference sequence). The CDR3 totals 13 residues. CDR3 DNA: TGTGCCAGCAGTGGACAGGTCGGCAATGAGCAGTTCTTC. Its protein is CASSGQVGNEQFF.

As DNA, the CDR3 is TGTGCCAGCAGCATCCTGGGACAGGGGGGATTGCAGCCCCAGCATTTT. This translates into CASSILGQGGLQPQHF. This chain joins TRBV7-8 and TRBJ1-5; 11 positions agree with TRBD1. V lost 5 bases and J lost 7; bases outside the gene matches: 10. The CDR3 has 16 residues. Germline-derived CDR1 and CDR2 are SGHVS and FQNEAQ.

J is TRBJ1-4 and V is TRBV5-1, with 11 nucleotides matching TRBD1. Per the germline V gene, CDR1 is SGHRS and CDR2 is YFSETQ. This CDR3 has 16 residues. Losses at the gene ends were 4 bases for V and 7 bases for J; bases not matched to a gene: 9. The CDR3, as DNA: TGCGCCAGCAGCAAGGGACAGGGGGAAATGGTTGAAAAACTGTTTTTT. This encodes CASSKGQGEMVEKLFF.

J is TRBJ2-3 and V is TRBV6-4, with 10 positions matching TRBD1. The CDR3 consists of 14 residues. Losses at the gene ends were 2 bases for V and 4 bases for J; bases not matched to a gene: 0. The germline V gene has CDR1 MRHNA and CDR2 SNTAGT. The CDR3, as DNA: TGTGCCAGCAGTGACGGGACAGGGGCAGATACGCAGTATTTT. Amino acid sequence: CASSDGTGADTQYF.